This T cell receptor beta chain was recorded in a study of CD8+ T cells in alopecia areata. Background on the study: Oral tofacitinib, 5 to 10 mg twice daily, was given in an open-label trial. Study results and limitations: Scalp sample data also include resident alphabeta T cells from normal skin. It was lesional scalp, especially alopecia totalis/universalis, that showed higher clonality than normal scalp.

Obtained from alopecia areata patients were lesional scalp punch biopsies along with peripheral blood. With 7 bases clipped from V and 0 bases from J, the junction kept 5 bases outside the gene matches. Per germline, CDR1 SQVTM and CDR2 ANQGSEA. CDR3 size: 13 residues. RNA extraction was followed by reverse transcription into cDNA, which acted as the sequencing template. TCRdb keeps only in-frame clones here, not all; method: immunoSEQ multiplex PCR. The sample carries some 110,000 clones, 35% to 40% recorded once. On this clone itself: Its antigen is unidentified.

The sequenced material came from CD4+ T cells sorted from blood. V and J are TRBV29-1 and TRBJ1-1; 7 bases are a match to TRBD1. The TCR sequence derives from a human donor with alopecia areata. The CDR3 DNA reads TGCAGCGCTGAGGGACAGATGAACACTGAAGCTTTCTTT. Amino acid sequence: CSAEGQMNTEAFF.